Presented here are 25 T cell receptor beta chains from one specimen sequenced in a study of beta chain features in type 1 diabetes. Regarding the study as a whole: Moderately but significantly shorter TCRB CDR3s were found in Type 1 diabetes patients in all four CD4+ subsets.

Expressed TCRB transcripts were sequenced because the entire RNA isolate underwent reverse transcription. Sequencing was performed with immunoSEQ multiplex PCR; in TCRdb, only in-frame clones are kept and a portion is missing. The sample records over 300,000 clones, around 9% being singletons. No antigen has been identified for these receptors. The sequencing sample was made of central memory CD4+ T cells from blood. These receptors all come from a man aged 25 to 40 with type 1 diabetes.

J is TRBJ2-2 and V is TRBV18; D unresolved. This CDR3 has 16 residues. Germline V gives CDR1 KGHSH, CDR2 LQKENI. Trimming left V 3 bases short and J 0 bases short, with 11 bases between. CDR3 nucleotide sequence: TGTGCCAGCTCACCGATCCCGATCGCGAACACCGGGGAGCTGTTTTTT. As protein: CASSPIPIANTGELFF.

The V call is TRBV7-2, the J call TRBJ2-5; 11 positions match TRBD2. V trimming: 5 bases; J trimming: 4 bases; junction bases outside the gene matches: 9. The CDR3 is 16 residues long. Looked up from germline, CDR1 is SGHTA and CDR2 is FQGNSA. The CDR3 sequence is CASSPNLAGGRETQYF. The CDR3 DNA follows: TGTGCCAGCAGCCCGAATTTAGCGGGGGGGCGAGAGACCCAGTACTTC.

As concerns this clone: A far larger clone is just one base off, so this is likely a read error. Other DNA sequences in the same sample also yield this CDR3. The CDR3 sequence: CASSLYNEQFF. For the CDR3, the DNA is TGTGCCAGCAGCCTCTACAATGAGCAGTTCTTC. V and J are TRBV14 and TRBJ2-1; D not certain. The CDR3 has 11 amino acids. Between the trimmed V and J ends, which lost 4 bases and 3 bases, there was a span of 1 base. From germline, CDR1 is SGHDN and CDR2 FVKESK.

CDR3 sequence (DNA): TGTGCCAGCAGCACAGGGGGAGGTCGCACAGATACGCAGTATTTT. Its translation is CASSTGGGRTDTQYF. The chain joins TRBV5-4 to TRBJ2-3; 8 bases are a match to TRBD1. Germline V lookup: CDR1 SGHNT, CDR2 YYREEE (reference sequence). The CDR3 is 15 residues long. V was pared by 4 bases and J by 1 base, with 5 bases of the junction left unmatched.

The chain recombines TRBV7-2 with TRBJ2-7; a possible D gene is TRBD1 (6 bases). The germline V gene has CDR1 SGHTA and CDR2 FQGNSA. V was shortened by 4 bases and J by 6 bases, with 10 bases between the two germline ends. CDR3 length: 12 residues. This CDR3 is CASSSQGIEQYF. The CDR3 bases are TGTGCCAGCAGCTCCCAGGGGATCGAGCAGTACTTC. Supplemented by reference TRBV7-2 and TRBJ2-7, the full variable domain reads GAGVSQSPSNKVTEKGKDVELRCDPISGHTALYWYRQSLGQGLEFLIYFQGNSAPDKSGLPSDRFSAERTGGSVSTLTIQRTQQEDSAVYLCASSSQGIEQYFGPGTRLTVT.

This clone has more than one count but fewer than ten. This chain connects TRBV6-6 to TRBJ2-7; no clear D gene. V lost 0 bases to trimming and J lost 3 bases, with 6 bases between them. CDR1 and CDR2 from the germline V gene are MNHNY and SVGAGI (reference sequence). The CDR3 is made up of 13 amino acids. CDR3 coding DNA: TGTGCCAGCAGTTACTCGAAGGGCTACGAGCAGTACTTC. Its translation is CASSYSKGYEQYF.

This clone was found a few times. Other DNA sequences from this sample encode an identical CDR3 as well. The genes are TRBV30 and TRBJ1-5; tentatively, D is TRBD1 (6 bases). The V gene's germline CDR1 is GTSNPN and CDR2 SVGIG (reference sequence). V was pared by 2 bases and J by 7 bases, with 12 bases between. This CDR3 spans 13 amino acids. Here the CDR3 DNA reads TGTGCCTGGAGTTGGCAGGGGAACCAGCCCCAGCATTTT. Protein product: CAWSWQGNQPQHF.

The V gene is TRBV9, the J gene TRBJ1-1, with 8 bases identical to TRBD1. Germline lookup yields CDR1 SGDLS and CDR2 YYNGEE. The CDR3 runs 15 residues. V dropped 1 base and J dropped 4; count of bases not matched to a gene: 6. In DNA, the CDR3 is TGTGCCAGCAGCGTACAGGGGGCGCTGGGCACTGAAGCTTTCTTT. It is translated as CASSVQGALGTEAFF.

This clone was seen only a few times. V and J are TRBV18 and TRBJ1-1; D remains ambiguous. Germline V lookup: CDR1 KGHSH, CDR2 LQKENI. V was clipped by 5 bases and J by 0 bases, with 13 bases between them. CDR3 length: 15 residues. The CDR3 region is CASSNSQRMNTEAFF. The CDR3 region has the DNA TGTGCCAGCTCAAATTCGCAGCGTATGAACACTGAAGCTTTCTTT.

In nucleotides, the CDR3 is TGTGCCAGCAGCTCTCCCCGGGGGCGGGGGACCCGTCAAGAGACCCAGTACTTC. This sequence encodes CASSSPRGRGTRQETQYF. V is TRBV7-2 and J is TRBJ2-5; D may be TRBD2 (7 bases). CDR1 and CDR2 (germline): SGHTA, FQGNSA. The CDR3 has 18 amino acids. V was pared by 4 bases and J by 2 bases, with 23 bases between.

The gene calls are TRBV5-1 and TRBJ2-1; 8 nucleotides agree with TRBD2. The length of the CDR3 is 14 residues. V dropped 6 bases and J dropped 8; count of bases not matched to a gene: 10. In germline, CDR1 is SGHRS, CDR2 YFSETQ. CDR3 in amino acids: CASTLGGGLDEQFF. The CDR3 DNA reads as TGCGCCAGCACCCTCGGGGGGGGCTTGGATGAGCAGTTCTTC.

This clone came up many times. The CDR3 protein is CAWRQTARYNNEQFF. CDR3 DNA: TGTGCCTGGAGACAGACAGCCCGCTACAACAATGAGCAGTTCTTC. The V gene is TRBV30, the J gene TRBJ2-1; maybe TRBD1 (5 bases). The CDR3 totals 15 residues. The germline V gene has CDR1 GTSNPN and CDR2 SVGIG (reference sequence). V lost 3 bases to trimming and J lost 5 bases, with 17 bases between them.

The table lists this clone with a few counts. The chain is built from TRBV6-6 and TRBJ2-1, with D perhaps assigned TRBD1 or TRBD2 (5 bases each). CDR3 length equals 14 residues. Germline V gene lookup returns CDR1 MNHNY and CDR2 SVGAGI (reference sequence). V lost 7 bases and J lost 2, with 12 bases in between. DNA of the CDR3: TGTGCCAGCAAGTGGGACGGAACCTACAATGAGCAGTTCTTC. Protein product: CASKWDGTYNEQFF.

The rearrangement uses TRBV30 and TRBJ2-3, with D perhaps TRBD1 or TRBD2 (6 bases each). The CDR3 is made up of 13 amino acids. Trimming cost V 2 bases and J 4 bases, with 10 bases left between them. Per germline, CDR1 GTSNPN and CDR2 SVGIG (reference sequence). CDR3 coding DNA: TGTGCCTGGAGTTCCGGGGGCCCAGATACGCAGTATTTT. Its translation is CAWSSGGPDTQYF. Full variable domain (remainder filled in from reference TRBV30 and TRBJ2-3): SQTIHQWPATLVQPVGSPLSLECTVEGTSNPNLYWYRQAAGRGLQLLFYSVGIGQISSEVPQNLSASRPQDRQFILSSKKLLLSDSGFYLCAWSSGGPDTQYFGPGTRLTVL.

This clone has more than one count but fewer than ten. This sequence joins TRBV5-1 and TRBJ2-6; D is ambiguous. V was cut by 1 base and J by 2 bases, with 4 bases left in between. Germline CDR1 reads SGHRS; CDR2 reads YFSETQ. The CDR3 length is 14 residues. In nucleotides, the CDR3 is TGCGCCAGCAGCTTGAACCCTGGGGCCAACGTCCTGACTTTC. Residues: CASSLNPGANVLTF.

This clone has a handful of counts. The chain combines TRBV15 with TRBJ2-5, with a possible D match to TRBD1 (5 bases). Germline V gene sequence: CDR1 LNHNV, CDR2 YYDKDF (reference sequence). V was clipped by 1 base and J by 4 bases, with 13 bases between them. This CDR3 is 15 amino acids long. CDR3 coding DNA: TGTGCCACCAGCAGAGGCGAGGCAACAGGAGAGACCCAGTACTTC. Translating it yields CATSRGEATGETQYF. Full variable domain (remainder filled in from reference TRBV15 and TRBJ2-5): DAMVIQNPRYQVTQFGKPVTLSCSQTLNHNVMYWYQQKSSQAPKLLFHYYDKDFNNEADTPDNFQSRRPNTSFCFLDIRSPGLGDTAMYLCATSRGEATGETQYFGPGTRLLVL.

The J gene is TRBJ1-2, the V gene TRBV5-6; TRBD1 is a possible D gene (5 bases). V was shortened by 3 bases and J by 4 bases, with 22 bases between the two germline ends. Germline V CDR1 and CDR2: SGHDT, YYEEEE. The CDR3 runs 17 residues. The CDR3 is CASSSRGGGRVVYGYTF. The CDR3 DNA is TGTGCCAGCAGCTCCCGTGGGGGAGGGAGGGTCGTCTATGGCTACACCTTC.

The chain is built from TRBV9 and TRBJ2-1, with TRBD2 matching 15 bases. Germline CDR1 reads SGDLS; CDR2 reads YYNGEE. The trim removed 4 bases at V and 15 bases at J, leaving 14 bases unmatched. The CDR3 consists of 16 residues. CDR3 amino acids: CASSRSLGTSGGQPFF. The CDR3 nucleotides are TGTGCCAGCAGCCGGTCACTTGGGACTAGCGGGGGGCAGCCGTTCTTC.

The chain combines TRBV2 with TRBJ2-7; TRBD1 agrees at 8 bases. Germline CDR1 SNHLY, CDR2 FYNNEI. This CDR3 is built from 14 residues. The ends lost 4 bases at V and 1 base at J; junction bases unmatched: 3. The CDR3 DNA is TGTGCCAGCAGTGGCGGACAGGGTTCCTACGAGCAGTACTTC. Translation gives CASSGGQGSYEQYF.

This sequence joins TRBV5-1 and TRBJ2-3; 13 nucleotides line up with TRBD2. Germline CDR1 reads SGHRS; CDR2 reads YFSETQ. The junction had 5 bases not matched to a gene; V was cut back by 4 bases and J by 3 bases. This CDR3 is 16 amino acids long. Written as DNA, the CDR3 is TGCGCCAGCAGCCCGGGGACTAGCGGGGCTACAGATACGCAGTATTTT. Translating it yields CASSPGTSGATDTQYF.

The V call is TRBV19, the J call TRBJ2-7; a weak D match, TRBD1 (6 bases). The germline V gene encodes CDR1 LNHDA and CDR2 SQIVND (reference sequence). V lost 9 bases, J lost 6 bases, and 15 bases lay in between. The CDR3 is 12 amino acids. CDR3 loop: CASGTLGSEQYF. CDR3 DNA: TGTGCCAGCGGGACACTAGGGTCCGAGCAGTACTTC. Complete variable domain (other parts from reference TRBV19 and TRBJ2-7): DGGITQSPKYLFRKEGQNVTLSCEQNLNHDAMYWYRQDPGQGLRLIYYSQIVNDFQKGDIAEGYSVSREKKESFPLTVTSAQKNPTAFYLCASGTLGSEQYFGPGTRLTVT.

The V gene is TRBV6-5, the J gene TRBJ2-4; D possibly uses TRBD1 or TRBD2 (5 bases each). V dropped 6 bases and J dropped 7 bases, with 13 bases sitting between them. Per the germline V gene, CDR1 is MNHEY and CDR2 is SVGAGI. CDR3 length: 13 residues. CDR3 sequence: CASSPPGANIQYF. CDR3 coding DNA: TGTGCCAGCAGCCCCCCCGGGGCGAACATTCAGTACTTC.

This clone was detected a few times. In the same sample, other DNA sequences code for this CDR3. The gene calls are TRBV14 and TRBJ2-7; a weak D match, TRBD1 (6 bases). The V gene's germline CDR1 is SGHDN and CDR2 FVKESK. V lost 5 bases, J lost 3 bases, and 8 bases lay in between. The CDR3 has 12 amino acids. The CDR3 nucleotides are TGTGCCAGCAGCAGGACAGTCTACGAGCAGTACTTC. It codes for CASSRTVYEQYF.

V usage is TRBV7-9 and J usage is TRBJ2-7; D is uncertain. The V and J ends lost 3 bases and 4 bases respectively, with 4 bases between them. The germline gives CDR1 SEHNR, CDR2 FQNEAQ (reference sequence). The CDR3 runs 11 residues. In DNA, the CDR3 is TGTGCCAGCAGCTTTGAGTACGAGCAGTACTTC. Its protein is CASSFEYEQYF. The variable domain in full, with the rest retrieved from reference TRBV7-9 and TRBJ2-7, is DTGVSQNPRHKITKRGQNVTFRCDPISEHNRLYWYRQTLGQGPEFLTYFQNEAQLEKSRLLSDRFSAERPKGSFSTLEIQRTEQGDSAMYLCASSFEYEQYFGPGTRLTVT.

The chain carries TRBV6-5 and TRBJ2-7; TRBD2 agrees at 10 bases. Germline-derived CDR1 and CDR2 are MNHEY and SVGAGI. The junction had 5 bases not matched to a gene; V was cut back by 2 bases and J by 4 bases. CDR3 length equals 15 residues. The CDR3 region is CASSYLLAGSYEQYF. CDR3 coding DNA: TGTGCCAGCAGTTACCTACTAGCGGGGTCGTACGAGCAGTACTTC.